This entry lists 27 T cell receptor beta chains sequenced from one sample in a study of CD8 T cells in Susac syndrome. Reverse transcription of roughly 0.45 to 1 ug RNA was carried out with random hexamers. TCRdb independently ran MiXCR on the immunoSEQ multiplex PCR reads; one entry per CDR3 protein. The sample lists about 140,000 distinct CDR3 sequences, 85% to 95% occurring once. Source material: CD4+ T cells from PBMCs. These receptors all stem from a human donor with Susac syndrome.

This chain connects TRBV30 to TRBJ1-1, with D possibly being TRBD1 (5 bases). The CDR3 totals 12 residues. Germline V lookup: CDR1 GTSNPN, CDR2 SVGIG (reference sequence). V was cut by 2 bases and J by 8 bases, with 12 bases left in between. CDR3 in amino acids: CAWSPRGLEAFF. CDR3 nucleotides: TGTGCCTGGAGTCCCCGGGGGTTAGAAGCTTTCTTT.

The rearrangement uses TRBV20-1 and TRBJ1-6; D is unclear. The V gene's germline CDR1 is DFQATT and CDR2 SNEGSKA (reference sequence). The CDR3 consists of 16 residues. V dropped 0 bases and J dropped 7 bases, with 16 bases sitting between them. The CDR3 DNA sequence: TGCAGTGCTAGAGATCCCCCAGGCTCGGGAAATTCACCCCTCCACTTT. This translates into CSARDPPGSGNSPLHF.

The V call is TRBV20-1, the J call TRBJ1-1; D gene uncertain. The CDR3 has 12 residues. CDR1 and CDR2 (germline): DFQATT, SNEGSKA (reference sequence). The ends were cut back, 8 bases at V and 0 bases at J, with 10 bases in the middle. The CDR3 DNA sequence: TGCAGTAAAGGCCTTATGAACACTGAAGCTTTCTTT. It is translated as CSKGLMNTEAFF.

The chain links TRBV28 to TRBJ2-2; unclear D gene. The CDR3 is made up of 12 amino acids. V lost 2 bases, J lost 2 bases, and 0 bases lay in between. Germline CDR1 and CDR2: MDHEN and SYDVKM. The DNA for the CDR3 is TGTGCCAGCAGTTTAAACACCGGGGAGCTGTTTTTT. It translates to CASSLNTGELFF.

The CDR3 DNA reads as TGTGCCAGCAGGCCGACAGGGGCCCTTACCTACGAGCAGTACTTC. Encoded protein: CASRPTGALTYEQYF. The chain combines TRBV6-6 with TRBJ2-7; 8 nucleotides line up with TRBD1. Germline values: CDR1 MNHNY, CDR2 SVGAGI (reference sequence). This CDR3 has 15 residues. Unmatched junction bases numbered 9, after V lost 6 bases and J lost 2 bases.

The rearrangement joins TRBV29-1 to TRBJ2-7, with unresolved D. Germline V gene data show CDR1 as SQVTM and CDR2 as ANQGSEA. Between the trimmed V and J ends, which lost 6 bases and 0 bases, there was a span of 9 bases. The CDR3 loop spans 12 amino acids. CDR3 amino acids: CSVAGFSYEQYF. The DNA for the CDR3 is TGCAGCGTGGCCGGGTTCTCCTACGAGCAGTACTTC.

V gene TRBV2 combines with J gene TRBJ1-4; no reliable D call. The CDR3 has 14 residues. The V gene lost 6 bases and the J gene lost 10 bases, with 18 bases spanning the gap. In germline, CDR1 is SNHLY, CDR2 FYNNEI. This chain's CDR3 is CASSELEGGGKLFF. The DNA for the CDR3 is TGTGCCAGCAGCGAGCTCGAGGGAGGCGGAAAACTGTTTTTT.

The J gene is TRBJ1-5, the V gene TRBV27; 8 bases align to TRBD1. J lost 7 bases, V lost 6 bases, and 8 bases had no gene match. Germline CDR1 reads MNHEY; CDR2 reads SMNVEV (reference sequence). This CDR3 is 14 amino acids long. CDR3 region: CASSQRQGRQPQHF. CDR3 coding DNA: TGTGCCAGCAGCCAACGACAGGGGAGACAGCCCCAGCATTTT.

V and J are TRBV6-4 and TRBJ2-3; D is uncertain. The V end lost 2 bases, the J end lost 0 bases, and 3 bases lay between the germline ends. CDR3 length: 13 residues. CDR1 MRHNA and CDR2 SNTAGT come from the germline V gene. Here the CDR3 reads CASSDGSTDTQYF. The CDR3 nucleotides read TGTGCCAGCAGTGACGGGAGCACAGATACGCAGTATTTT.

V and J are TRBV28 and TRBJ2-7; no clear D. This CDR3 comprises 11 residues. The germline CDR1 and CDR2 sequences are MDHEN and SYDVKM. Deletions cut 6 bases from V and 7 bases from J, with 10 bases between. CDR3 residues: CASSGMGEQYF. In DNA, the CDR3 is TGTGCCAGCAGCGGTATGGGAGAGCAGTACTTC.

This rearrangement joins TRBV30 to TRBJ1-1; the D is unclear. Trimming pared 3 bases from V and 4 bases from J, leaving 9 bases between. The CDR3 runs to 12 residues. Germline V gene sequence: CDR1 GTSNPN, CDR2 SVGIG (reference sequence). CDR3 sequence reads: CAWRRESTEAFF. The DNA of the CDR3 is TGTGCCTGGAGACGCGAGAGCACTGAAGCTTTCTTT.

The V call is TRBV7-8, the J call TRBJ1-5; D is uncertain. This CDR3 has 15 amino acids. CDR1 and CDR2 from the germline V gene are SGHVS and FQNEAQ. The ends were cut back, 4 bases at V and 0 bases at J, with 10 bases in the middle. Here the CDR3 reads CASSSNTGSNQPQHF. The CDR3 region has the DNA TGTGCCAGCAGCTCGAACACGGGTAGCAATCAGCCCCAGCATTTT.

In its sample, this clonotype was seen once. V and J are TRBV7-2 and TRBJ1-3; no definite D call. The CDR3 consists of 15 residues. CDR1 is SGHTA and CDR2 is FQGNSA in the germline V gene. V was pared by 5 bases and J by 4 bases, with 15 bases between. CDR3 in amino acids: CASSTWTQRGNTIYF. The CDR3, as DNA: TGTGCCAGCAGCACTTGGACCCAAAGAGGAAACACCATATATTTT.

J is TRBJ1-1 and V is TRBV12-3 or TRBV12-4; D is uncertain. V gave up 1 base and J gave up 5 bases, with 14 bases separating them. The CDR3 consists of 15 residues. CDR3 in DNA: TGTGCCAGCAGTTTAGGGGCGGTTGTGATAACTGAAGCTTTCTTT. Translation gives CASSLGAVVITEAFF.

The gene calls are TRBV20-1 and TRBJ2-5, with a weak D call TRBD1 (6 bases). In germline, CDR1 is DFQATT, CDR2 SNEGSKA (reference sequence). V was pared by 0 bases and J by 5 bases, with 19 bases between. This CDR3 has 16 amino acids. Here the CDR3 reads CSARDDRWRSTETQYF. CDR3 nucleotide sequence: TGCAGTGCTAGAGACGACAGGTGGAGGAGTACGGAGACCCAGTACTTC.

The V call is TRBV12-3 or TRBV12-4, the J call TRBJ1-1, with 8 bases fitting TRBD1. V lost 7 bases to trimming and J lost 0 bases; unmatched junction nucleotides: 10. This CDR3 is 16 amino acids long. CDR3 nucleotide sequence: TGTGCCAGCACCGTGTTCAGGGGGCGAATGAACACTGAAGCTTTCTTT. Protein: CASTVFRGRMNTEAFF.

This chain uses TRBV30 with TRBJ2-3, with D perhaps matching TRBD2 (6 bases). The length of the CDR3 is 13 residues. V dropped 7 bases and J dropped 0 bases, with 11 bases sitting between them. CDR1 is GTSNPN and CDR2 is SVGIG in the germline V gene (reference sequence). CDR3 region: CASREPSTDTQYF. CDR3 nucleotides: TGTGCCTCCCGGGAGCCTAGCACAGATACGCAGTATTTT. The full variable domain, in which reference TRBV30 and TRBJ2-3 provide the parts outside the CDR3, is SQTIHQWPATLVQPVGSPLSLECTVEGTSNPNLYWYRQAAGRGLQLLFYSVGIGQISSEVPQNLSASRPQDRQFILSSKKLLLSDSGFYLCASREPSTDTQYFGPGTRLTVL.

This chain uses TRBV5-6 with TRBJ1-2; D is undetermined. Trimming left V 1 base short and J 8 bases short, with 15 bases between. In germline, CDR1 is SGHDT, CDR2 YYEEEE. The CDR3 is 14 residues long. The CDR3 nucleotides are TGTGCCAGCAGCTTGTCGTGGCAGCGCCTGGGCTACACCTTC. It translates to CASSLSWQRLGYTF.

CDR3 sequence reads: CATSDPTGGDTEAFF. CDR3 DNA sequence: TGTGCCACCAGTGACCCGACAGGGGGGGACACTGAAGCTTTCTTT. The genes are TRBV24-1 and TRBJ1-1; 9 positions agree with TRBD1. The CDR3 spans 15 residues. CDR1 is KGHDR and CDR2 is SFDVKD in the germline V gene. V shed 4 bases, J shed 3 bases, and the junction held 5 bases outside the gene matches.

This clonotype has only one observation. The CDR3 sequence is CAWSLSGGGQPQHF. Written as DNA, the CDR3 is TGTGCCTGGAGTCTCTCAGGGGGCGGTCAGCCCCAGCATTTT. J is TRBJ1-5 and V is TRBV30; 8 bases agree with TRBD1. With 2 bases clipped from V and 6 bases from J, the junction kept 6 bases outside the gene matches. The germline gives CDR1 GTSNPN, CDR2 SVGIG (reference sequence). This CDR3 has 14 residues.

This chain links TRBV5-1 with TRBJ2-5; D gene unclear. The CDR3 has 16 amino acids. V gave up 0 bases and J gave up 1 base, with 13 bases separating them. Germline assignment: CDR1 SGHRS and CDR2 YFSETQ. The CDR3 region is CASSLGVGALQETQYF. Written as DNA, the CDR3 is TGCGCCAGCAGCTTGGGGGTAGGAGCGCTCCAAGAGACCCAGTACTTC.

This chain connects TRBV20-1 to TRBJ1-6; D is uncertain. The CDR3 has 12 residues. Germline V CDR1 and CDR2: DFQATT, SNEGSKA (reference sequence). Trimming left V 0 bases short and J 9 bases short, with 6 bases between. Here the CDR3 DNA reads TGCAGTGCTAGAGAAGCTGTTTCACCCCTCCACTTT. It encodes CSAREAVSPLHF.

The chain joins TRBV3-1 to TRBJ2-1; 8 positions agree with TRBD1. The V gene end was trimmed by 5 bases and the J gene end by 2 bases; junction bases not matched to a gene: 2. CDR1 and CDR2 from the germline V gene are LGHDT and YNNKEL (reference sequence). The CDR3 sequence is 14 residues long. Here the CDR3 DNA reads TGTGCCAGCAGCTCACAGGGGGCCTACAATGAGCAGTTCTTC. Protein sequence: CASSSQGAYNEQFF.

The chain recombines TRBV3-1 with TRBJ2-1, with TRBD2 identical over 15 bases. Losses at the gene ends were 0 bases for V and 1 base for J; bases not matched to a gene: 7. The length of the CDR3 is 20 residues. The germline V gene encodes CDR1 LGHDT and CDR2 YNNKEL (reference sequence). The CDR3 DNA reads as TGTGCCAGCAGCCAAGACCCCGGACTAGCGGGAGGGGGGTCCTACAATGAGCAGTTCTTC. This translates into CASSQDPGLAGGGSYNEQFF.

The chain recombines TRBV28 with TRBJ1-2, with D uncertain. Germline-derived CDR1 and CDR2 are MDHEN and SYDVKM. Trimming shortened V by 9 bases and J by 0 bases, and 8 bases separated the two germline ends. This CDR3 comprises 12 residues. Here the CDR3 DNA reads TGTGCCAGTCAACAAGCTAACTATGGCTACACCTTC. Translating gives CASQQANYGYTF.

This chain uses TRBV20-1 with TRBJ2-2; D is possibly TRBD1 or TRBD2 (5 bases each). Trimming pared 3 bases from V and 6 bases from J, leaving 17 bases between. CDR3 length equals 15 residues. Germline lookup yields CDR1 DFQATT and CDR2 SNEGSKA (reference sequence). The CDR3 nucleotides read TGCAGTGCTAGTACAAGCGGACAACACGCCGGGGAGCTGTTTTTT. Translating it yields CSASTSGQHAGELFF.

This clonotype appeared a few times. The chain has TRBV18 and TRBJ2-3, with 14 bases aligning to TRBD2. The J segment lost 5 bases and the V segment lost 3 bases, leaving 1 base of the junction unmatched. CDR1 and CDR2 (germline): KGHSH, LQKENI. The CDR3 loop spans 15 amino acids. The CDR3 region has the DNA TGTGCCAGCTCACCTGGACTAGCGGGGGGAGATACGCAGTATTTT. The encoded protein is CASSPGLAGGDTQYF.